This T cell receptor beta chain came from a study of Ad26.COV2.S vaccination and SARS-CoV-2 variants. Treatment of the sample: around 19 received Ad26.COV2.S at low or high dose, single or two shots; about 5 received placebo; per-sample allocation not given. The investigators took samples on day 63 after the first vaccine or placebo injection. Assay used: immunoSEQ multiplex PCR; TCRdb lists only in-frame clones, some missing. The repertoire consists of about half a million clones, with approximately 90% occurring once and the leading ten covering roughly 1.7%. The CDR3 contains 19 residues. V was cut by 0 bases and J by 1 base, with 20 bases left in between. Germline CDR1 reads LGHNA; CDR2 reads YNFKEQ.

The specimen comprised peripheral blood, sampled in a trial of Ad26.COV2.S vaccine versus placebo. The source is a person aged 18-60 years who received the Ad26.COV2.S COVID-19 vaccine or a placebo. The chain recombines TRBV4-2 with TRBJ2-3; D call uncertain. CDR3 DNA: TGTGCCAGCAGCCAAGATGAGCCCTTGACGTACCAAGGCACAGATACGCAGTATTTT. Translation: CASSQDEPLTYQGTDTQYF.